The rows below give T cell receptor beta chains drawn from one sample of a study of cytomegalovirus exposure and HLA in healthy donors. Clones were sequenced by immunoSEQ multiplex PCR, and TCRdb holds only the in-frame ones, with some missing. The table shows some 150,000 clones, with approximately 85% occurring only once. Source material: PBMCs. The receptors were sampled from a man aged 45 to 65 in good health and CMV-seropositive. The CDR3 runs from the conserved cysteine through the conserved F or W. D genes are given only for firm matches. Rows give clone size only sometimes, using once, few, many, or a class for an expanded clone.

v_call: TRBV14
d_call: -
j_call: TRBJ1-4
clone_size: -
cdr3_nt: TGTGCCAGCAGCTTAAGGACAGCAGCAACTAATGAAAAACTGTTTTTT
cdr3_aa: CASSLRTAATNEKLFF

v_call: TRBV7-3
d_call: -
j_call: TRBJ2-2
clone_size: -
cdr3_nt: TGTGCCAGCAGCTCGGGACAAAACACCGGGGAGCTGTTTTTT
cdr3_aa: CASSSGQNTGELFF

v_call: TRBV5-1
d_call: TRBD1
j_call: TRBJ2-5
clone_size: -
cdr3_nt: TGCGCCAGCAGCGGCACAGGGGGCTTAAAGACCCAGTACTTC
cdr3_aa: CASSGTGGLKTQYF

v_call: TRBV13
d_call: TRBD1
j_call: TRBJ2-7
clone_size: -
cdr3_nt: TGTGCCAGCAGCGGATCCGGGACAGCGAACGAGCAGTACTTC
cdr3_aa: CASSGSGTANEQYF

v_call: TRBV14
d_call: -
j_call: TRBJ1-1
clone_size: -
cdr3_nt: TGTGCCAGCAGGGTCGGGGGTTCCCTTATGAACACTGAAGCTTTCTTT
cdr3_aa: CASRVGGSLMNTEAFF

v_call: TRBV19
d_call: TRBD1
j_call: TRBJ2-3
clone_size: -
cdr3_nt: TGTGCCAGTAGTATCCGGGACAGGCCAACAGATACGCAGTATTTT
cdr3_aa: CASSIRDRPTDTQYF

v_call: TRBV7-2
d_call: -
j_call: TRBJ2-7
clone_size: -
cdr3_nt: TGTGCCAGCAGCTTTATGGGGGGGCCCTCCTACGAGCAGTACTTC
cdr3_aa: CASSFMGGPSYEQYF

v_call: TRBV10-3
d_call: TRBD1
j_call: TRBJ2-3
clone_size: -
cdr3_nt: TGTGCCATCAGACCGGGACAGGGGGGAGATACGCAGTATTTT
cdr3_aa: CAIRPGQGGDTQYF

v_call: TRBV7-3
d_call: TRBD2
j_call: TRBJ2-3
clone_size: -
cdr3_nt: TGTGCCAGCAGCCTATCGACTAGCGGCACAGATACGCAGTATTTT
cdr3_aa: CASSLSTSGTDTQYF

v_call: TRBV30
d_call: -
j_call: TRBJ1-6
clone_size: -
cdr3_nt: TGTGCCTGGTCCCCACAGGGATCGAAAATGGATTCACCCCTCCACTTT
cdr3_aa: CAWSPQGSKMDSPLHF

v_call: TRBV21-1
d_call: -
j_call: TRBJ2-2
clone_size: -
cdr3_nt: TGTGCCAGCAGCAATTTGATGGCGGCCACCCCCACCAGGGAGCTGTTTTTT
cdr3_aa: CASSNLMAATPTRELFF

v_call: TRBV6-5
d_call: TRBD1
j_call: TRBJ2-7
clone_size: -
cdr3_nt: TGTGCCAGCAGAGAAGGAACAGGGGGCGGCGAGCAGTACTTC
cdr3_aa: CASREGTGGGEQYF

v_call: TRBV2
d_call: -
j_call: TRBJ1-3
clone_size: -
cdr3_nt: TGTGCCAGCAGTGAGGAGGCCGCTCCATATTTT
cdr3_aa: CASSEEAAPYF

v_call: TRBV29-1
d_call: -
j_call: TRBJ1-2
clone_size: -
cdr3_nt: TGCAGCGTTGACCGGCGACTTGATGGCTACACCTTC
cdr3_aa: CSVDRRLDGYTF

v_call: TRBV7-2
d_call: TRBD2
j_call: TRBJ2-7
clone_size: few
cdr3_nt: TGTGCCAGCAGCTTCGCGGGGGAGGGGTACCACGAGCAGTACTTC
cdr3_aa: CASSFAGEGYHEQYF

v_call: TRBV6-4
d_call: TRBD2
j_call: TRBJ2-2
clone_size: once
cdr3_nt: TGTGCCAGCAGTAGCGGGATAGCGGGAGTTGACACCGGGGAGCTGTTTTTT
cdr3_aa: CASSSGIAGVDTGELFF

v_call: TRBV27
d_call: TRBD1
j_call: TRBJ2-6
clone_size: -
cdr3_nt: TGTGCCAGCAGTTTATCTCCCCGCGGACAGGCTGGGGCCAACGTCCTGACTTTC
cdr3_aa: CASSLSPRGQAGANVLTF

v_call: TRBV29-1
d_call: TRBD1
j_call: TRBJ2-3
clone_size: -
cdr3_nt: TGCAGCGCCGGGGGAAGGACAGGGGGGACAGATACGCAGTATTTT
cdr3_aa: CSAGGRTGGTDTQYF

v_call: TRBV18
d_call: -
j_call: TRBJ2-7
clone_size: few
cdr3_nt: TGTGCCAGCTCACCAGGCGGAGATGCCTACGAGCAGTACTTC
cdr3_aa: CASSPGGDAYEQYF

v_call: TRBV7-8
d_call: -
j_call: TRBJ1-6
clone_size: -
cdr3_nt: TGTGCCAGCAGCTTAGACATCAGTTCACCCCTCCACTTT
cdr3_aa: CASSLDISSPLHF

v_call: TRBV5-6
d_call: -
j_call: TRBJ1-5
clone_size: -
cdr3_nt: TGTGCCAGCAGTTTTACAACGGGGGGGGTCGGACAGCCCCAGCATTTT
cdr3_aa: CASSFTTGGVGQPQHF

v_call: TRBV28
d_call: TRBD1
j_call: TRBJ1-1
clone_size: -
cdr3_nt: TGTGCCAGCAGTTTAACAGGGGGGGACACTGAAGCTTTCTTT
cdr3_aa: CASSLTGGDTEAFF

v_call: TRBV30
d_call: -
j_call: TRBJ1-6
clone_size: -
cdr3_nt: TGTGCCTGGAGCTCCCAGGGAAGTTCACCCCTCCACTTT
cdr3_aa: CAWSSQGSSPLHF

v_call: TRBV5-1
d_call: -
j_call: TRBJ2-1
clone_size: -
cdr3_nt: TGCGCCAGCAGCTTCCTAGCGGAGCAGTTCTTC
cdr3_aa: CASSFLAEQFF

v_call: TRBV4-2
d_call: TRBD2
j_call: TRBJ2-1
clone_size: -
cdr3_nt: TGTGCCAGCAGCGGACTAGCGGGGGGGACAGTTTCCAATGAGCAGTTCTTC
cdr3_aa: CASSGLAGGTVSNEQFF

v_call: TRBV10-3
d_call: TRBD1
j_call: TRBJ2-7
clone_size: -
cdr3_nt: TGTGCCATCAGCGGGACAGGGTCCGACGAGCAGTACTTC
cdr3_aa: CAISGTGSDEQYF

v_call: TRBV28
d_call: TRBD1
j_call: TRBJ2-7
clone_size: once
cdr3_nt: TGTGCCAGCAGTTTAAAACAGGGGATTGACGAGCAGTACTTC
cdr3_aa: CASSLKQGIDEQYF

v_call: TRBV7-9
d_call: -
j_call: TRBJ2-5
clone_size: few
cdr3_nt: TGTGCCAGCAGCTCACGACATCTCCAAGAGACCCAGTACTTC
cdr3_aa: CASSSRHLQETQYF